This is a list of T cell receptor beta chains from one sample in a study of blood T cell repertoires in COVID-19. Sequencing used immunoSEQ multiplex PCR; TCRdb keeps in-frame clones, though not all of them. There are 300,000 to 350,000 clones in the sample; around 87% occur only once, and over 6% lies in the top ten. The sequenced sample was peripheral blood. The receptors were sampled from a woman between 50 and 59 years old with COVID-19, enrolled during active disease. The CDR3 runs from the conserved cysteine through the conserved F or W. D genes are given only for firm matches. Clone sizes are given selectively: once, few, many, or a class where the clone is expanded.

NA TRBJ1-2 NA TRBV5-8 TGTGCCAGCAGCTTTCGGCGACTCATACAGGGATTC CASSFRRLIQGF
TRBD1 TRBJ1-2 NA TRBV7-2 TGTGCCAGCAGCCCATTACAGGGGGCCATCGGTGGCTACACCTTC CASSPLQGAIGGYTF
TRBD1 TRBJ1-2 NA TRBV28 TGTGCCAGCAGTGAAAGACAGGGGGCATACCGGTCAAATGGCTACACCTTC CASSERQGAYRSNGYTF
TRBD2 TRBJ2-1 once TRBV3-1/TRBV3-2 TGTGCCAGCAGCCAAGATGTGGGCGGGAGCTCCTACAATGAGCAGTTCTTC CASSQDVGGSSYNEQFF
TRBD2 TRBJ2-4 NA TRBV6-5 TGTGCCAGCAGGCGGGAGGGCCAGTCCAAAAACATTCAGTACTTC CASRREGQSKNIQYF
TRBD1 TRBJ2-2 NA TRBV2 TGTGCCAGCAGTTCACAGGGGGCGACCGGGGAGCTGTTTTTT CASSSQGATGELFF
TRBD2 TRBJ2-3 NA TRBV9 TGTGCCAGCAGCGTAGGCACTAGCGGGCCAGATACGCAGTATTTT CASSVGTSGPDTQYF
NA TRBJ2-2 NA TRBV24-1 TGTGCCACCAGTACGGACAGCCCGAACACCGGGGAGCTGTTTTTT CATSTDSPNTGELFF
NA TRBJ1-1 NA TRBV11-2 TGTGCCAGCAGCCTCAGGGGCATAACTGAAGCTTTCTTT CASSLRGITEAFF
NA TRBJ2-3 NA TRBV25-1 TGTGCCAGCAGTGAAGGGCAGGGGCTGACAGATACGCAGTATTTT CASSEGQGLTDTQYF
NA TRBJ2-5 NA TRBV18 TGTGCCAGCTCACCACCGAACTTGAAAGAGACCCAGTACTTC CASSPPNLKETQYF
TRBD2 TRBJ2-3 NA TRBV7-2 TGTGCCAGCAGCTTAGCTAGCGGGAGTGCAGATACGCAGTATTTT CASSLASGSADTQYF
TRBD2 TRBJ2-5 NA TRBV15 TGTGCCACCAGCAGGGAAGGGACTACCCAAGAGACCCAGTACTTC CATSREGTTQETQYF
TRBD2 TRBJ2-3 NA TRBV27 TGTGCCAGCGGAACTAGCGGGAGCACAGATACGCAGTATTTT CASGTSGSTDTQYF
TRBD1 TRBJ1-4 NA TRBV5-1 TGCGCCAGCAGCCCTTCGACAGGGGGGACTAATGAAAAACTGTTTTTT CASSPSTGGTNEKLFF
NA TRBJ2-7 few TRBV5-1 TGCGCCAGCAGCTTTTCCCGTGGGCAGGGGAGAACCTACGAGCAGTACTTC CASSFSRGQGRTYEQYF
NA TRBJ2-6 NA TRBV21-1 TGTGCCAGCGGCTCCTCAGGGGCTGATGGGGCCAACGTCCTGACTTTC CASGSSGADGANVLTF
TRBD1 TRBJ1-2 NA TRBV7-9 TGTGCCAGCAGCACCTCCGGGACAGGCAACAACTATGGCTACACCTTC CASSTSGTGNNYGYTF
NA TRBJ1-2 NA TRBV6-5 TGTGCCAGCAGTTACCGGGGGTATTGGGGTGAGGGTGGCTACACCTTC CASSYRGYWGEGGYTF
NA TRBJ1-1 once TRBV30 TGTGCCTGGACCGCCGACTCTCTGGCTGAAGCTTTCTTT CAWTADSLAEAFF
TRBD1 TRBJ1-2 NA TRBV5-4 TGTGCCAGCAGCTTGGTTAAGGTACAGGGGGCGCATGGCTACACCTTC CASSLVKVQGAHGYTF
NA TRBJ2-7 NA TRBV10-3 TGTGCTTGCGGCGGGGCCTACGAGCAGTACTTC CACGGAYEQYF
NA TRBJ2-7 few TRBV6-2/TRBV6-3 TGTGCCAGCAGTTTTGATTCCCAGGGTCCTCGCTACGAGCAGTACTTC CASSFDSQGPRYEQYF
TRBD1 TRBJ1-1 NA TRBV7-2 TGTGCCAGCAGCCCCCGGGGACAGCCTGACACTGAAGCTTTCTTT CASSPRGQPDTEAFF
NA TRBJ2-1 NA TRBV4-3 TGCGCCAGCAGCCAAGATCCCAGGGTTGCCTACAATGAGCAGTTCTTC CASSQDPRVAYNEQFF
TRBD1 TRBJ1-2 once TRBV18 TGTGCCAGCTCCCGACAGGGGGCGAGAAGCTATGGCTACACCTTC CASSRQGARSYGYTF
TRBD1 TRBJ1-1 NA TRBV3-1/TRBV3-2 TGTGCCAGCAGCCAGCGGGACAGGGTTGAAGCTTTCTTT CASSQRDRVEAFF
TRBD2 TRBJ2-3 NA TRBV4-1 TGCGCCAGCAGCCAAGGGTCTAGCGGGAGCTGGGATACGCAGTATTTT CASSQGSSGSWDTQYF
NA TRBJ2-3 once TRBV14 TGTGCCAGCAGCCAAGTTGAACGTCAGATCTTCCCCGACATAGCAGATACGCAGTATTTT CASSQVERQIFPDIADTQYF